This entry describes one TCR beta chain. V gave up 3 bases and J gave up 2 bases, with 7 bases separating them. The CDR3 is 13 amino acids. This sample was taken from a study of blood T cell repertoires in COVID-19. Study as a whole: Samples came from the United States, Italy and Spain, spanning acute and convalescent COVID-19. Sources were T cells, B-cell-depleted T cells, or PBMCs; the material itself was cDNA or gDNA.

In terms of age and location, participants ranged from about 18 to 95 years and lived in roughly 22 US areas. TCRdb keeps only in-frame clones here, not all; method: immunoSEQ multiplex PCR. The profile shows approximately 300,000 clones, 90% of them singletons. The rearrangement links TRBV12-3 or TRBV12-4 to TRBJ1-2; tentative D call: TRBD1 (5 bases). The receptor was isolated from a woman between 18 and 29 years old with acute COVID-19. Specimen: PBMCs or T cells enriched from blood (not recorded which). CDR3 loop: CASSFKGNYGYTF. The CDR3 DNA sequence: TGTGCCAGCAGTTTTAAGGGGAACTATGGCTACACCTTC.